This TCR beta chain comes out of a study of neurological immune-mediated disorders. In its sample, this clonotype was seen many times. Its antigen remains unidentified. Overall study findings and caveats: The greatest TCR clonal expansion appeared in HTLV-1-associated myelopathy and the smallest, falling below healthy controls, in multiple sclerosis. Private repertoires in all groups were suggested by the finding that expanded clones across subjects shared no CDR3 amino acid sequences.

Described time point: longitudinal time-point 3. The unsorted libraries were prepared from 2 million PBMCs (stored at -80 C). With 10-nucleotide random UMIs included, cDNA was synthesized by 5'RACE. Each CDR3 protein gets one entry after TCRdb re-called the 5' RACE reads with MiXCR. The sample contains roughly 42,000 distinct CDR3 sequences, around an eighth of which appear only once. From germline, CDR1 is DFQATT and CDR2 SNEGSKA (reference sequence). The CDR3 spans 13 residues. This chain joins TRBV20-1 and TRBJ2-5, with 7 positions matching TRBD2. This receptor was taken from a man aged 25-45 years in good health. Specimen: PBMCs. CDR3 sequence: CSSRGVKLETQYF. DNA of the CDR3: TGCAGCTCCCGGGGGGTTAAACTGGAGACCCAGTACTTC.